This T cell receptor beta chain was retrieved from a study of T cell responses to AZD1222 COVID-19 vaccine. The study, taken as a whole, reports: Spike-specific TCR breadth rose after two AZD1222 doses, and depth rose as well. Within unmutated variant regions lay the reported targets of nearly half of spike-specific TCRs. In all cases, repertoires were sampled only after the peak T cell response. At 160-218 and 743-854, vaccine-associated CD4 TCRs were dominant, and they spanned spike.

In regard to this clone: Its matching antigen is unknown.

TCRdb's table, derived via immunoSEQ multiplex PCR, lists solely in-frame clones and lacks some. The sample lists 75,000 to 100,000 clones; almost 90% were seen once. Trimming stripped 7 bases from V and 0 bases from J, with 17 bases between. Germline V gives CDR1 WSHSY, CDR2 SAAADI. This CDR3 has 16 residues. The input for sequencing was peripheral blood, taken on day 0 of AZD1222 vaccination. V is TRBV10-2 and J is TRBJ2-3; maybe TRBD2 (6 bases). The TCR sequence derives from an adult in good health. CDR3 coding DNA: TGCGCCAGCACCACCGTCCTAGCGCCTAGCACAGATACGCAGTATTTT. Translating it yields CASTTVLAPSTDTQYF.